The next 7 T cell receptor beta chains were all read from a single sample in a study of T cells in Graves' hyperthyroidism and ophthalmopathy. Amplification targeted TCR beta CDR3 regions from RNA transcripts. An initial round of RT-PCR targeting the TCR CDR3 relied on the HTBI primer set. In TCRdb, the multiplex PCR reads were re-called with MiXCR into one record per CDR3 protein. Of almost 600,000 distinct CDR3 sequences in the sample, approximately 15% were seen once. Material: blood. The receptor set was obtained from a woman aged 25 to 39 with Graves' hyperthyroidism that later progressed to Graves' ophthalmopathy.

This clonotype was counted between two and nine times. With a much larger clone just one base away, this may be a read error. This chain connects TRBV11-1 to TRBJ2-1, with D unresolved. CDR3 length equals 14 residues. Germline CDR1 reads SGHAT; CDR2 reads FQDESV (reference sequence). CDR3 nucleotides: TGTGCCAGCGGCTTTGTAACCCTCTACAATGAGCAGTTCTTC. The encoded protein is CASGFVTLYNEQFF.

The table lists this clonotype with many counts. This sequence joins TRBV28 and TRBJ2-7, with 13 bases fitting TRBD2. The V gene end was trimmed by 6 bases and the J gene end by 4 bases; junction bases not matched to a gene: 12. The CDR3 has 17 amino acids. From germline, CDR1 is MDHEN and CDR2 SYDVKM. This chain's CDR3 is CASSPPGLAGKQYEQYF. DNA of the CDR3: TGTGCCAGCAGCCCTCCGGGACTAGCGGGAAAACAGTACGAGCAGTACTTC.

V gene TRBV10-3 combines with J gene TRBJ1-3; unclear D gene. Trimming removed 7 bases at V and 4 bases at J, with 11 bases between. The CDR3 sequence is 13 residues long. Germline loops: CDR1 ENHRY, CDR2 SYGVKD. DNA of the CDR3: TGTGCCATCACCCAGGAGCCAGGAAACACCATATATTTT. This sequence encodes CAITQEPGNTIYF.

V usage is TRBV7-9 and J usage is TRBJ2-5; no clear D. Germline-derived CDR1 and CDR2 are SEHNR and FQNEAQ (reference sequence). The CDR3 is 15 amino acids. Trimming left V 5 bases short and J 5 bases short, with 18 bases between. The DNA for the CDR3 is TGTGCCAGCAGCCCCCCGATCCTGGGGTCGGAGACCCAGTACTTC. Residues: CASSPPILGSETQYF.

This chain joins TRBV29-1 and TRBJ2-1, with 8 bases fitting TRBD2. CDR1 is SQVTM, CDR2 ANQGSEA, per germline. This CDR3 region has 15 residues. V shed 5 bases, J shed 0 bases, and the junction held 6 bases outside the gene matches. The DNA of the CDR3 is TGCAGCGTTCCCCTAGCGGGTTCCTCCTACAATGAGCAGTTCTTC. Its translation: CSVPLAGSSYNEQFF.

This clonotype was detected ten times or more. V is TRBV2 and J is TRBJ2-5; D is perhaps TRBD1 (6 bases). Trimming pared 5 bases from V and 4 bases from J, leaving 11 bases between. The CDR3 spans 13 residues. Germline CDR1 reads SNHLY; CDR2 reads FYNNEI. The CDR3 is CASSLEDRETQYF. CDR3 sequence (DNA): TGTGCCAGCAGTCTCGAGGACAGAGAGACCCAGTACTTC. Combining the CDR3 with reference TRBV2 and TRBJ2-5 gives the whole variable domain EPEVTQTPSHQVTQMGQEVILRCVPISNHLYFYWYRQILGQKVEFLVSFYNNEISEKSEIFDDQFSVERPDGSNFTLKIRSTKLEDSAMYFCASSLEDRETQYFGPGTRLLVL.

This clonotype was counted a few times. The V gene is TRBV18, the J gene TRBJ1-5; possibly TRBD1 for D (6 bases). The CDR3 contains 15 residues. Germline V gene lookup returns CDR1 KGHSH and CDR2 LQKENI. V lost 4 bases and J lost 9, with 19 bases in between. CDR3 protein: CASSLEDRNFRPQHF. For the CDR3, the DNA is TGTGCCAGCTCACTAGAGGACAGAAACTTTAGGCCCCAGCATTTT.